The rows below give T cell receptor beta chains drawn from one sample of a study of blood T cell repertoires in COVID-19. The data were produced by immunoSEQ multiplex PCR, yet TCRdb's version contains in-frame clones alone and is incomplete. The sample has a few hundred thousand clones, around 87% seen once. The source material was peripheral blood. Receptors were obtained from a woman in her 50s who had recovered from COVID-19. Each CDR3 is given with its conserved first and last residue. Each record gives: D gene, J gene, V gene, clone size, CDR3 protein, CDR3 DNA. A D gene is named only where the DNA matches it firmly. Expanded clones get a size class; other rows say once, few or many, or leave the size out.

d_call: TRBD1; j_call: TRBJ1-3; v_call: TRBV30; clone_size: .; cdr3_aa: CAWSSYPGQYIRASGNTIYF; cdr3_nt: TGTGCCTGGAGTTCCTACCCGGGACAGTACATTCGTGCCTCTGGAAACACCATATATTTT
d_call: .; j_call: TRBJ1-1; v_call: TRBV10-3; clone_size: .; cdr3_aa: CASSGQLDTEAFF; cdr3_nt: TGTGCGAGCAGCGGACAGTTGGACACTGAAGCTTTCTTT
d_call: .; j_call: TRBJ1-2; v_call: TRBV7-9; clone_size: .; cdr3_aa: CATETEQGDGYTF; cdr3_nt: TGTGCCACCGAAACGGAACAGGGAGATGGCTACACCTTC
d_call: .; j_call: TRBJ2-3; v_call: TRBV4-3; clone_size: .; cdr3_aa: CASSQYHGGQREDTQYF; cdr3_nt: TGCGCCAGCAGCCAATATCACGGAGGGCAGAGGGAAGATACGCAGTATTTT
d_call: TRBD1; j_call: TRBJ1-6; v_call: TRBV27; clone_size: .; cdr3_aa: CASSPGTGRSPLHF; cdr3_nt: TGTGCCAGCAGTCCCGGGACAGGGCGATCACCCCTCCACTTT
d_call: TRBD2; j_call: TRBJ2-7; v_call: TRBV27; clone_size: .; cdr3_aa: CASRKGLAESSYEQYF; cdr3_nt: TGTGCCAGCAGAAAAGGACTAGCGGAAAGCTCCTACGAGCAGTACTTC
d_call: .; j_call: TRBJ2-7; v_call: TRBV21-1; clone_size: .; cdr3_aa: CASSPRPGLAVSYEQYF; cdr3_nt: TGTGCCAGCAGCCCCCGCCCGGGACTAGCGGTCTCCTACGAGCAGTACTTC
d_call: TRBD1; j_call: TRBJ2-3; v_call: TRBV11-2; clone_size: .; cdr3_aa: CASSAGQGALDTQYF; cdr3_nt: TGTGCCAGCAGCGCGGGACAGGGGGCGCTGGATACGCAGTATTTT
d_call: .; j_call: TRBJ1-3; v_call: TRBV4-3; clone_size: .; cdr3_aa: CASSQGPGGHGNTIYF; cdr3_nt: TGCGCCAGCAGCCAAGGCCCGGGAGGGCACGGAAACACCATATATTTT
d_call: .; j_call: TRBJ2-1; v_call: TRBV19; clone_size: .; cdr3_aa: CATLPRIPAGTDNEQFF; cdr3_nt: TGTGCCACTCTCCCCCGTATCCCGGCGGGTACAGACAATGAGCAGTTCTTC
d_call: TRBD1; j_call: TRBJ2-7; v_call: TRBV6-5; clone_size: .; cdr3_aa: CATSVPGTGRGEQYF; cdr3_nt: TGTGCCACCTCAGTCCCCGGGACAGGGAGGGGCGAGCAGTACTTC
d_call: TRBD1; j_call: TRBJ1-4; v_call: TRBV6-6; clone_size: .; cdr3_aa: CASSTGQEAKKLFF; cdr3_nt: TGTGCCAGCAGTACAGGACAGGAGGCCAAAAAACTGTTTTTT
d_call: .; j_call: TRBJ1-5; v_call: TRBV30; clone_size: .; cdr3_aa: CAWSAFPNQPQHF; cdr3_nt: TGTGCCTGGAGTGCCTTCCCCAATCAGCCCCAGCATTTT
d_call: .; j_call: TRBJ2-3; v_call: TRBV11-2; clone_size: .; cdr3_aa: CASSPSPTDTQYF; cdr3_nt: TGTGCCAGCAGCCCTAGTCCCACAGATACGCAGTATTTT
d_call: .; j_call: TRBJ2-7; v_call: TRBV18; clone_size: .; cdr3_aa: CASSPPEGGYEQYF; cdr3_nt: TGTGCCAGCTCACCACCGGAAGGCGGGTACGAGCAGTACTTC
d_call: TRBD2; j_call: TRBJ2-7; v_call: TRBV3-1/TRBV3-2; clone_size: .; cdr3_aa: CASSQGLAGQEVGYF; cdr3_nt: TGTGCCAGCAGCCAAGGACTAGCGGGCCAGGAGGTGGGGTACTTC
d_call: .; j_call: TRBJ2-7; v_call: TRBV6-2/TRBV6-3; clone_size: .; cdr3_aa: CASSSGTSVYEQYF; cdr3_nt: TGTGCCAGCAGCTCCGGCACTAGTGTCTACGAGCAGTACTTC
d_call: TRBD1; j_call: TRBJ1-4; v_call: TRBV28; clone_size: .; cdr3_aa: CASSSPGQGAWDEKLFF; cdr3_nt: TGTGCCAGCAGTTCCCCGGGACAGGGGGCGTGGGATGAAAAACTGTTTTTT
d_call: .; j_call: TRBJ2-7; v_call: TRBV15; clone_size: .; cdr3_aa: CATSREGGDSYEQYF; cdr3_nt: TGTGCCACCAGCAGAGAGGGGGGAGACTCCTACGAGCAGTACTTC
d_call: TRBD1; j_call: TRBJ1-2; v_call: TRBV5-4; clone_size: .; cdr3_aa: CASTKTGGLGGYTF; cdr3_nt: TGTGCCAGCACCAAGACAGGGGGGCTGGGTGGCTACACCTTC
d_call: TRBD2; j_call: TRBJ2-1; v_call: TRBV5-8; clone_size: once; cdr3_aa: CASRQLAGVQFF; cdr3_nt: TGTGCCAGCAGACAGCTGGCGGGGGTGCAGTTCTTC
d_call: .; j_call: TRBJ1-1; v_call: TRBV6-5; clone_size: .; cdr3_aa: CAARLGGGTEAFF; cdr3_nt: TGTGCCGCGAGATTAGGGGGGGGGACTGAAGCTTTCTTT
d_call: .; j_call: TRBJ1-2; v_call: TRBV4-2; clone_size: .; cdr3_aa: CASSQDPRQRNDYGYTF; cdr3_nt: TGTGCCAGCAGCCAAGATCCGAGACAGAGAAATGACTATGGCTACACCTTC
d_call: TRBD1; j_call: TRBJ2-7; v_call: TRBV18; clone_size: .; cdr3_aa: CASSPFGQGASDEQYF; cdr3_nt: TGTGCCAGCTCACCCTTTGGACAGGGGGCGTCGGACGAGCAGTACTTC
d_call: TRBD2; j_call: TRBJ2-1; v_call: TRBV2; clone_size: once; cdr3_aa: CASEREGHNEQFF; cdr3_nt: TGTGCCAGCGAGCGGGAGGGGCACAATGAGCAGTTCTTC
d_call: .; j_call: TRBJ2-3; v_call: TRBV11-3; clone_size: .; cdr3_aa: CASSRRQSTDTQYF; cdr3_nt: TGTGCCAGCAGCCGGAGACAGAGCACAGATACGCAGTATTTT
d_call: TRBD1; j_call: TRBJ2-1; v_call: TRBV9; clone_size: .; cdr3_aa: CASGETGQGRNEQFF; cdr3_nt: TGTGCCAGCGGCGAGACGGGACAGGGACGGAATGAGCAGTTCTTC
d_call: .; j_call: TRBJ2-5; v_call: TRBV19; clone_size: .; cdr3_aa: CATRNRAQETQYF; cdr3_nt: TGTGCCACCCGTAACAGGGCGCAAGAGACCCAGTACTTC
d_call: TRBD2; j_call: TRBJ2-1; v_call: TRBV7-2; clone_size: .; cdr3_aa: CASSLQRTSGGLDEQFF; cdr3_nt: TGTGCCAGCAGCTTACAGAGGACTAGCGGGGGCCTGGATGAGCAGTTCTTC
d_call: .; j_call: TRBJ1-5; v_call: TRBV7-2; clone_size: .; cdr3_aa: CASSLASGGNQPQHF; cdr3_nt: TGTGCCAGCAGCTTAGCTTCAGGGGGCAATCAGCCCCAGCATTTT
d_call: .; j_call: TRBJ2-1; v_call: TRBV7-9; clone_size: .; cdr3_aa: CASSLPSLNEQFF; cdr3_nt: TGTGCCAGCAGCTTACCTAGTCTCAATGAGCAGTTCTTC
d_call: TRBD1; j_call: TRBJ1-4; v_call: TRBV2; clone_size: .; cdr3_aa: CASRFRQGGEKLFF; cdr3_nt: TGTGCCAGCAGGTTTCGACAGGGTGGTGAAAAACTGTTTTTT
d_call: .; j_call: TRBJ2-5; v_call: TRBV7-2; clone_size: once; cdr3_aa: CASSLRVAGQETQYF; cdr3_nt: TGTGCCAGCAGCTTAAGGGTCGCAGGGCAAGAGACCCAGTACTTC
d_call: .; j_call: TRBJ1-6; v_call: TRBV25-1; clone_size: .; cdr3_aa: CASSRFYNSPLHF; cdr3_nt: TGTGCCAGCAGCAGATTTTATAATTCACCCCTCCACTTT
d_call: TRBD1; j_call: TRBJ1-2; v_call: TRBV5-1; clone_size: .; cdr3_aa: CASSPGDRVFGYTF; cdr3_nt: TGCGCCAGCAGCCCTGGGGACAGGGTCTTTGGCTACACCTTC
d_call: .; j_call: TRBJ1-2; v_call: TRBV30; clone_size: once; cdr3_aa: CAWYKLVTGGYTF; cdr3_nt: TGTGCCTGGTACAAGCTTGTTACGGGTGGCTACACCTTC
d_call: .; j_call: TRBJ1-1; v_call: TRBV2; clone_size: .; cdr3_aa: CASTEREGTEAFF; cdr3_nt: TGTGCCAGCACCGAGAGGGAGGGGACTGAAGCTTTCTTT
d_call: .; j_call: TRBJ1-5; v_call: TRBV6-1; clone_size: .; cdr3_aa: CASSEFGGPNQPQHF; cdr3_nt: TGTGCCAGCAGTGAATTTGGTGGCCCCAATCAGCCCCAGCATTTT
d_call: TRBD2; j_call: TRBJ2-7; v_call: TRBV27; clone_size: .; cdr3_aa: CASSLGGRAYEQYF; cdr3_nt: TGTGCCAGCAGTTTAGGCGGGAGGGCCTACGAGCAGTACTTC
d_call: .; j_call: TRBJ1-4; v_call: TRBV21-1; clone_size: .; cdr3_aa: CASRWRQQANEKLFF; cdr3_nt: TGTGCCAGCCGGTGGAGACAGCAAGCTAATGAAAAACTGTTTTTT
d_call: .; j_call: TRBJ1-3; v_call: TRBV18; clone_size: .; cdr3_aa: CASSPREGTTGNTIYF; cdr3_nt: TGTGCCAGCTCACCAAGAGAGGGGACTACTGGAAACACCATATATTTT
d_call: .; j_call: TRBJ1-4; v_call: TRBV15; clone_size: .; cdr3_aa: CATSNGPTAFNEKLFF; cdr3_nt: TGTGCCACCAGCAATGGACCGACAGCCTTTAATGAAAAACTGTTTTTT
d_call: .; j_call: TRBJ1-1; v_call: TRBV9; clone_size: .; cdr3_aa: CASSVGTPDTEAFF; cdr3_nt: TGTGCCAGCAGCGTAGGGACTCCAGACACTGAAGCTTTCTTT
d_call: .; j_call: TRBJ1-1; v_call: TRBV7-2; clone_size: .; cdr3_aa: CASSLGQDSDTEAFF; cdr3_nt: TGTGCCAGCAGCTTAGGTCAGGACTCTGACACTGAAGCTTTCTTT
d_call: .; j_call: TRBJ2-1; v_call: TRBV28; clone_size: .; cdr3_aa: CASSFRSVPQFF; cdr3_nt: TGTGCCAGCAGTTTTAGGAGCGTCCCGCAGTTCTTC
d_call: TRBD1; j_call: TRBJ1-4; v_call: TRBV7-2; clone_size: .; cdr3_aa: CASSPTGQGEKLFF; cdr3_nt: TGTGCCAGCAGCCCTACCGGACAGGGTGAAAAACTGTTTTTT
d_call: .; j_call: TRBJ2-7; v_call: TRBV9; clone_size: .; cdr3_aa: CASSVAERAGLGQYF; cdr3_nt: TGTGCCAGCAGCGTGGCCGAAAGGGCGGGACTCGGGCAGTACTTC
d_call: .; j_call: TRBJ2-3; v_call: TRBV6-5; clone_size: .; cdr3_aa: CASSYSWEGTDTQYF; cdr3_nt: TGTGCCAGCAGTTACTCGTGGGAGGGCACAGATACGCAGTATTTT
d_call: TRBD2; j_call: TRBJ2-5; v_call: TRBV19; clone_size: .; cdr3_aa: CASSRLAGGETQYF; cdr3_nt: TGTGCCAGTAGTAGACTAGCGGGAGGGGAGACCCAGTACTTC
d_call: .; j_call: TRBJ1-1; v_call: TRBV19; clone_size: .; cdr3_aa: CASSMLANTEAFF; cdr3_nt: TGTGCCAGTAGTATGCTGGCCAACACTGAAGCTTTCTTT
d_call: TRBD1; j_call: TRBJ1-5; v_call: TRBV30; clone_size: .; cdr3_aa: CAWGGQTNQPQHF; cdr3_nt: TGTGCCTGGGGGGGACAGACGAATCAGCCCCAGCATTTT
d_call: .; j_call: TRBJ2-2; v_call: TRBV7-9; clone_size: .; cdr3_aa: CASSPSLAQGWAGELFF; cdr3_nt: TGTGCCAGCAGCCCGAGCCTGGCCCAGGGGTGGGCCGGGGAGCTGTTTTTT
d_call: TRBD2; j_call: TRBJ2-2; v_call: TRBV24-1; clone_size: .; cdr3_aa: CATQAGAVTGELFF; cdr3_nt: TGTGCCACCCAGGCGGGAGCGGTCACCGGGGAGCTGTTTTTT
d_call: TRBD1; j_call: TRBJ1-2; v_call: TRBV18; clone_size: .; cdr3_aa: CASSPQGQGAAGYTF; cdr3_nt: TGTGCCAGCTCACCGCAGGGACAGGGGGCGGCTGGCTACACCTTC
d_call: TRBD1; j_call: TRBJ1-3; v_call: TRBV9; clone_size: .; cdr3_aa: CASSVRGDRLSGNTIYF; cdr3_nt: TGTGCCAGCAGCGTCCGGGGGGACAGGCTCTCTGGAAACACCATATATTTT